Listed here are 21 T cell receptor beta chains from one sample, sequenced in a study of T cells in Graves' hyperthyroidism and ophthalmopathy. Researchers took RNA transcripts and amplified the TCR beta CDR3 regions from them. First-round RT-PCR targeting the TCR CDR3 was performed with the HTBI primer set. Using its own MiXCR run on the multiplex PCR reads, TCRdb lists one record per CDR3 protein. The table includes approximately 740,000 distinct CDR3 sequences, roughly 15% detected once. Source material: blood. All receptors derive from a woman between 18 and 30 years old with Graves' hyperthyroidism.

The rearrangement uses TRBV4-1 and TRBJ2-1, with TRBD2 identical over 11 bases. The CDR3 loop spans 17 amino acids. Germline V CDR1 and CDR2: MGHRA, YSYEKL. V shed 2 bases, J shed 3 bases, and the junction held 6 bases outside the gene matches. CDR3 sequence: CASSQFNSGRVYNEQFF. CDR3 nucleotides: TGCGCCAGCAGCCAATTCAATAGCGGGAGGGTCTACAATGAGCAGTTCTTC.

This clonotype showed up many times. CDR3 in amino acids: CASSLGGRGEGHHEQFF. CDR3 bases: TGTGCCAGCAGCTTAGGGGGTAGGGGGGAGGGCCATCATGAGCAGTTCTTC. V usage is TRBV7-8 and J usage is TRBJ2-1; TRBD2 might be the D (7 bases). Germline V gene lookup returns CDR1 SGHVS and CDR2 FQNEAQ. The CDR3 loop spans 17 amino acids. V lost 1 base, J lost 8 bases, and 21 bases lay in between.

J is TRBJ2-1 and V is TRBV20-1, with D maybe TRBD2 (6 bases). Trimming removed 3 bases at V and 9 bases at J, with 6 bases between. The germline gives CDR1 DFQATT, CDR2 SNEGSKA (reference sequence). CDR3 length equals 10 residues. CDR3 in DNA: TGCAGTGCTAGTAGCGGTGAGCAGTTCTTC. It encodes CSASSGEQFF.

This clonotype was counted ten times or more. The V and J genes are TRBV20-1 and TRBJ2-7, with TRBD1 matching over 9 bases. This CDR3 spans 16 amino acids. In germline, CDR1 is DFQATT, CDR2 SNEGSKA (reference sequence). J was trimmed by 9 bases and V by 5 bases; bases with no gene match: 20. The CDR3 protein is CSAHPPPGTGKIVQYF. CDR3 nucleotide sequence: TGCAGTGCTCACCCTCCCCCCGGGACAGGGAAGATCGTGCAGTACTTC.

The sample holds many counts of this clonotype. V and J are TRBV11-2 and TRBJ2-7; the match to TRBD2 covers 8 bases. This CDR3 contains 13 residues. In germline, CDR1 is SGHAT, CDR2 FQNNGV. The junction had 4 bases not matched to a gene; V was cut back by 3 bases and J by 6 bases. CDR3 sequence (DNA): TGTGCCAGCAGCTTCGGACTAGCTGGCGAGCAGTACTTC. This gives the protein CASSFGLAGEQYF.

The chain recombines TRBV9 with TRBJ2-7, with TRBD2 matching 7 bases. Germline-derived CDR1 and CDR2 are SGDLS and YYNGEE. Trimming took 4 bases from V and 2 from J; bases not matched to a gene: 6. The CDR3 has 14 amino acids. The CDR3: CASSSGEDPYEQYF. In DNA form, the CDR3 reads TGTGCCAGCAGCAGCGGGGAGGACCCCTACGAGCAGTACTTC.

This clonotype was counted only a few times. The gene calls are TRBV14 and TRBJ2-1; 8 nucleotides match TRBD1. The CDR3 is made up of 14 amino acids. V lost 6 bases and J lost 9; bases outside the gene matches: 10. Germline V gives CDR1 SGHDN, CDR2 FVKESK. The CDR3, as DNA: TGTGCCAGCAGTCCCCACAGGGGGGACAGTGAGCAGTTCTTC. It encodes CASSPHRGDSEQFF.

This clonotype was seen a handful of times. This chain joins TRBV4-3 and TRBJ2-7, with 9 bases lining up with TRBD1. This CDR3 has 15 residues. Germline V lookup: CDR1 LGHNA, CDR2 YSLEER. Trimming removed 3 bases from V and 4 bases from J; junction bases left unmatched: 7. As DNA, the CDR3 is TGCGCCAGCAGCCAGAACAGGGGGCTTTGGTACGAGCAGTACTTC. Translated: CASSQNRGLWYEQYF.

The chain has TRBV20-1 and TRBJ1-5; D is possibly TRBD1 (6 bases). CDR3 length: 15 amino acids. The V and J ends lost 0 bases and 3 bases respectively, with 12 bases between them. Germline-derived CDR1 and CDR2 are DFQATT and SNEGSKA (reference sequence). CDR3 region: CSARDIGGFNQPQHF. The CDR3 DNA follows: TGCAGTGCTAGAGATATCGGGGGCTTCAATCAGCCCCAGCATTTT.

This clonotype was observed at least ten times. The CDR3 DNA sequence: TGTGCCAGCAGTTCTCAGGGTAACGAGCAGTACTTC. It codes for CASSSQGNEQYF. The chain carries TRBV7-9 and TRBJ2-7, with D perhaps TRBD1 (5 bases). This CDR3 contains 12 residues. Germline CDR1 is SEHNR and CDR2 is FQNEAQ (reference sequence). V was trimmed by 6 bases and J by 5 bases, leaving 11 bases between them.

This clonotype was picked up a small number of times. The gene calls are TRBV18 and TRBJ2-1; 12 positions agree with TRBD2. V shed 2 bases and J 8 bases; nucleotides not matched to a gene: 7. This CDR3 contains 16 residues. Germline-derived CDR1 and CDR2 are KGHSH and LQKENI. CDR3 sequence reads: CASSPSLAGGPDEQFF. The CDR3 DNA follows: TGTGCCAGCTCACCATCCCTAGCGGGAGGGCCCGATGAGCAGTTCTTC.

This clonotype has ten or more counts. CDR3 bases: TGTGCCAGCGGCAATGCCGGGACAGGGGACACTGAAGCTTTCTTT. This codes for CASGNAGTGDTEAFF. The chain uses TRBV11-3 and TRBJ1-1; 10 bases line up with TRBD1. From germline, CDR1 is SGHNT and CDR2 YENEEA. Trimming removed 8 bases from V and 3 bases from J; junction bases left unmatched: 9. CDR3 size: 15 residues. The full variable domain, its missing parts supplied by reference TRBV11-3 and TRBJ1-1, is EAGVVQSPRYKIIEKKQPVAFWCNPISGHNTLYWYLQNLGQGPELLIRYENEEAVDDSQLPKDRFSAERLKGVDSTLKIQPAELGDSAVYLCASGNAGTGDTEAFFGQGTRLTVV.

This chain uses TRBV19 with TRBJ2-1, with 8 positions matching TRBD2. The CDR3 has 20 amino acids. The V gene's germline CDR1 is LNHDA and CDR2 SQIVND (reference sequence). V was clipped by 3 bases and J by 0 bases; unmatched bases: 16. The CDR3 DNA reads TGTGCCAGTAGTATGTCTAGCGGGTTTCCCGGACCCTCCTCCTACAATGAGCAGTTCTTC. Residues: CASSMSSGFPGPSSYNEQFF.

This rearrangement joins TRBV11-2 to TRBJ2-5; 8 bases line up with TRBD1. J gave up 5 bases and V 5 bases, and 10 bases lay outside the gene matches. The CDR3 loop spans 15 amino acids. Germline V gives CDR1 SGHAT, CDR2 FQNNGV. The CDR3 sequence is CASSLSTGVSETQYF. The CDR3 bases are TGTGCCAGCAGCCTATCGACAGGGGTATCGGAGACCCAGTACTTC.

In its sample, this clonotype was seen a few times. This sequence may be a read error, since a much larger clone differs from it by one base. The genes are TRBV5-1 and TRBJ2-3; the D is unclear. This CDR3 has 16 residues. Germline loops: CDR1 SGHRS, CDR2 YFSETQ. V was clipped by 1 base and J by 1 base, with 13 bases between them. The CDR3 DNA follows: TGCGCCAGCAGCTTGCCCGTATCGGCCGGCACAGATACGCAGTATTTT. It specifies CASSLPVSAGTDTQYF.

About this clonotype itself: Relative to the germline gene, one junction end is altered; a read error may explain this. The V and J genes are TRBV7-9 and TRBJ1-1, with D possibly TRBD1 on 5 matching bases. CDR3 length equals 15 residues. Germline V CDR1 and CDR2: SEHNR, FQNEAQ (reference sequence). CDR3 DNA sequence: TGTGCCAGCACCATGGGGCTGACAGACAACACTAAAGCTTTCTTT. This sequence encodes CASTMGLTDNTKAFF.

The chain uses TRBV27 and TRBJ2-5; possible D gene TRBD1, 5 bases. Germline-derived CDR1 and CDR2 are MNHEY and SMNVEV (reference sequence). This CDR3 has 13 residues. Trimming removed 8 bases at V and 4 bases at J, with 14 bases between. As DNA, the CDR3 is TGTGCCAGCGCCCTCGCCAGGGTAGAGACCCAGTACTTC. Translation: CASALARVETQYF.

Many counts were recorded for this clonotype. V usage is TRBV13 and J usage is TRBJ1-1; D may be TRBD1 (5 bases). CDR3 length: 15 amino acids. Germline values: CDR1 PRHDT, CDR2 FYEKMQ (reference sequence). Trimming stripped 3 bases from V and 2 bases from J, with 13 bases between. DNA of the CDR3: TGTGCCAGCAGCTTCTTGTCGGGGACCAACACTGAAGCTTTCTTT. It encodes CASSFLSGTNTEAFF. Full variable domain (remainder filled in from reference TRBV13 and TRBJ1-1): AAGVIQSPRHLIKEKRETATLKCYPIPRHDTVYWYQQGPGQDPQFLISFYEKMQSDKGSIPDRFSAQQFSDYHSELNMSSLELGDSALYFCASSFLSGTNTEAFFGQGTRLTVV.

This clonotype has at least ten counts. V gene TRBV28 combines with J gene TRBJ1-2; 7 bases fit TRBD1. This CDR3 region has 13 residues. From germline, CDR1 is MDHEN and CDR2 SYDVKM. The J segment lost 8 bases and the V segment lost 5 bases, leaving 8 bases of the junction unmatched. The CDR3 reads CASSLTGSRGYTF. The CDR3 DNA sequence: TGTGCCAGCAGTCTGACAGGGTCGCGGGGCTACACCTTC.

This clonotype has ten or more counts. This rearrangement joins TRBV5-5 to TRBJ2-7; TRBD2 agrees at 7 bases. V was clipped by 3 bases and J by 2 bases; unmatched bases: 5. Germline lookup yields CDR1 SGHKS and CDR2 YYEKEE (reference sequence). The CDR3 is 14 residues long. CDR3 sequence: CASSSGLGAYEQYF. The CDR3, as DNA: TGTGCCAGCAGCTCTGGACTAGGGGCCTACGAGCAGTACTTC.

Many counts were recorded for this clonotype. The CDR3 DNA sequence: TGTGCCAGCAGTTTCAATAGCGGGACCTACGAGCAGTACTTC. This translates into CASSFNSGTYEQYF. The chain joins TRBV12-3 or TRBV12-4 to TRBJ2-7, with 8 nucleotides matching TRBD2. Trimming at V came to 3 bases and at J to 2 bases, leaving 3 bases not matched to a gene. This CDR3 has 14 amino acids.